The rows below give T cell receptor beta chains drawn from one sample of a study of cytomegalovirus exposure and HLA in healthy donors. Assay: immunoSEQ multiplex PCR; the TCRdb copy retains only in-frame clones and omits some. The sample holds about 400,000 clones; 80% to 90% are singletons and the top ten take over 0.75%. Sequencing used PBMCs. Receptor source: a woman under 30 in good health and CMV-seronegative. Each CDR3 is given with its conserved first and last residue. The D gene is left open where the match is weak. The size of a clone is reported for some rows only, either as once, few or many, or as a class for expanded clones.

d_call j_call clone_size v_call cdr3_aa cdr3_nt
TRBD1 TRBJ2-1 . TRBV7-3 CASSTDRGTYNEQFF TGTGCCAGCAGCACCGACAGGGGAACCTACAATGAGCAGTTCTTC
. TRBJ1-1 . TRBV15 CATSRADTEAFF TGTGCCACCAGCAGGGCCGACACTGAAGCTTTCTTT
. TRBJ2-7 . TRBV28 CASSPPQNEQYF TGTGCCAGCAGTCCCCCCCAAAACGAGCAGTACTTC
TRBD2 TRBJ2-7 . TRBV7-2 CASSWEGYEQYF TGTGCCAGCAGCTGGGAGGGGTACGAGCAGTACTTC
. TRBJ2-3 . TRBV4-2 CASSQDTGRTDTQYF TGTGCCAGCAGCCAAGATACAGGACGCACAGATACGCAGTATTTT
TRBD2 TRBJ2-3 . TRBV4-1 CASSQERRGGRDTQYF TGCGCCAGCAGCCAAGAACGGCGGGGGGGCCGGGATACGCAGTATTTT
. TRBJ2-7 few TRBV27 CASSSGNSYEQYF TGTGCCAGCAGTTCAGGGAACTCCTACGAGCAGTACTTC
. TRBJ2-6 . TRBV27 CASSLTVNSGANVLTF TGTGCCAGCAGTCTAACAGTCAATTCTGGGGCCAACGTCCTGACTTTC
TRBD1 TRBJ2-3 . TRBV28 CASSLPQGAMDTQYF TGTGCCAGCAGTTTACCCCAGGGGGCGATGGATACGCAGTATTTT
TRBD1 TRBJ1-5 . TRBV7-8 CASSLLLRTGDSYSNQPQHF TGTGCCAGCAGCTTACTGCTTCGGACAGGGGACTCGTATAGCAATCAGCCCCAGCATTTT
TRBD2 TRBJ2-3 . TRBV9 CASSVALAGRGTDTQYF TGTGCCAGCAGCGTAGCTTTGGCCGGGAGGGGCACAGATACGCAGTATTTT
TRBD1 TRBJ2-2 . TRBV10-3 CAISDLLTGGEELFF TGTGCCATCAGTGACCTTTTGACAGGGGGCGAGGAGCTGTTTTTT
TRBD1 TRBJ1-4 . TRBV7-8 CASSGRTGINEKLFF TGTGCCAGCAGCGGGCGGACAGGAATTAATGAAAAACTGTTTTTT
TRBD2 TRBJ2-1 . TRBV19 CASSMAGGPYNEQFF TGTGCCAGTAGTATGGCGGGAGGGCCGTACAATGAGCAGTTCTTC
TRBD2 TRBJ2-7 once TRBV5-4 CASSVGGENGYEQYF TGTGCCAGCAGTGTGGGGGGGGAGAACGGCTACGAGCAGTACTTC
TRBD1 TRBJ2-7 . TRBV5-1 CASSLGTGLTYEQYF TGCGCCAGCAGCTTAGGGACAGGGCTTACCTACGAGCAGTACTTC
TRBD1 TRBJ2-5 . TRBV6-6 CASSDLQGSGKTQYF TGTGCCAGCAGCGACTTACAGGGGTCGGGAAAGACCCAGTACTTC
TRBD2 TRBJ2-3 . TRBV9 CASSPSGTRGDTQYF TGTGCCAGCAGCCCCTCCGGGACTAGAGGAGATACGCAGTATTTT
TRBD1 TRBJ1-2 once TRBV29-1 CSTLGQGLQGYTF TGCAGCACCTTAGGACAGGGACTGCAAGGCTACACCTTC
. TRBJ2-2 . TRBV28 CASILYGELFF TGTGCCAGCATATTGTACGGGGAGCTGTTTTTT
. TRBJ1-4 . TRBV25-1 CASSESPAGEKLFF TGTGCCAGCAGTGAATCCCCTGCTGGCGAAAAACTGTTTTTT
. TRBJ2-7 . TRBV7-6 CASSLDSFYEQYF TGTGCCAGCAGCTTGGACAGCTTCTACGAGCAGTACTTC
. TRBJ2-7 . TRBV2 CASSPPRRSQYF TGTGCCAGCAGCCCCCCCCGGCGGAGCCAGTACTTC
TRBD1 TRBJ1-2 . TRBV4-1 CASSQDIVTGLGYTF TGCGCCAGCAGCCAAGACATCGTGACAGGGCTTGGCTACACCTTC